The rows below give T cell receptor beta chains drawn from one sample of a study of cytomegalovirus exposure and HLA in healthy donors. Assay used: immunoSEQ multiplex PCR; TCRdb lists only in-frame clones, some missing. Altogether about 140,000 clones are present, 75% to 90% being singletons, with the ten largest covering roughly 4.7%. What was sequenced was PBMCs. The receptors were gathered from a man aged 35 to 55 in good health and CMV-seronegative. Each CDR3 is given with its conserved first and last residue. A D gene is named only where the DNA matches it firmly. Some rows mark clone size as missing; the rest say once, few, many or name a class of expanded clone.

j_call	d_call	clone_size	v_call	cdr3_aa	cdr3_nt
TRBJ1-3	.	.	TRBV6-5	CASSSGVYSGNTIYF	TGTGCCAGCTCTTCGGGAGTTTACTCTGGAAACACCATATATTTT
TRBJ1-3	.	.	TRBV6-6	CASRQTGLSGNTIYF	TGTGCCAGCAGGCAAACAGGGCTTTCTGGAAACACCATATATTTT
TRBJ2-1	.	.	TRBV9	CASSDRHYNEQFF	TGTGCCAGCAGCGATCGACACTACAATGAGCAGTTCTTC
TRBJ2-3	.	.	TRBV5-1	CASSEAGTGSTDTQYF	TGCGCCAGCAGTGAGGCCGGGACTGGTAGCACAGATACGCAGTATTTT
TRBJ2-1	.	.	TRBV7-9	CASSLSGGPYNEQFF	TGTGCCAGCAGCTTATCTGGGGGCCCTTACAATGAGCAGTTCTTC
TRBJ1-1	TRBD1	.	TRBV19	CASSIGTGGNTEAFF	TGTGCCAGTAGTATAGGCACAGGGGGGAACACTGAAGCTTTCTTT
TRBJ2-1	TRBD1	.	TRBV6-6	CASSYFTGVGNEQFF	TGTGCCAGCAGTTACTTCACAGGGGTAGGGAATGAGCAGTTCTTC
TRBJ2-5	TRBD2	.	TRBV7-2	CASSLVGTSGGAVKTQYF	TGTGCCAGCAGCTTAGTCGGGACTAGCGGGGGGGCCGTGAAGACCCAGTACTTC
TRBJ2-7	TRBD2	.	TRBV6-1	CASSEASGGNYEQYF	TGTGCCAGCAGTGAAGCTAGCGGGGGAAACTACGAGCAGTACTTC
TRBJ2-2	TRBD2	few	TRBV6-4	CASSDGGANTGELFF	TGTGCCAGCAGTGACGGGGGGGCGAACACCGGGGAGCTGTTTTTT
TRBJ2-3	TRBD2	.	TRBV4-3	CASSPRTSGGDTQYF	TGCGCCAGCAGCCCGCGGACTAGCGGGGGAGATACGCAGTATTTT
TRBJ1-2	.	.	TRBV29-1	CSVDRANYGYTF	TGCAGCGTGGACAGAGCTAACTATGGCTACACCTTC
TRBJ1-5	.	.	TRBV4-1	CASSQEHSNQPQHF	TGCGCCAGCAGCCAAGAACATAGCAATCAGCCCCAGCATTTT
TRBJ2-1	.	.	TRBV5-1	CASRPGDNEQFF	TGCGCCAGCCGACCGGGAGACAATGAGCAGTTCTTC
TRBJ1-5	TRBD1	.	TRBV19	CASSSGGRGLDQPQHF	TGTGCCAGTAGTTCCGGGGGCAGGGGGTTAGATCAGCCCCAGCATTTT
TRBJ1-2	TRBD1	.	TRBV11-2	CASKLGDSIYGYTF	TGTGCCAGCAAACTGGGGGACAGTATCTATGGCTACACCTTC
TRBJ2-5	.	.	TRBV5-4	CASSFGQSKETQYF	TGTGCCAGCAGCTTTGGGCAGAGTAAGGAGACCCAGTACTTC
TRBJ1-1	.	.	TRBV5-1	CASSLRQRGENTEAFF	TGCGCCAGCAGCCTTCGACAGCGAGGTGAGAACACTGAAGCTTTCTTT
TRBJ1-2	TRBD1	.	TRBV18	CASSPQGQIRNYGYTF	TGTGCCAGCTCACCGCAGGGACAGATCAGAAACTATGGCTACACCTTC
TRBJ2-5	TRBD2	.	TRBV4-1	CASSQGDLGASGVYQETQYF	TGCGCCAGCAGCCAAGGAGATCTAGGGGCTAGCGGGGTTTACCAAGAGACCCAGTACTTC
TRBJ1-6	.	.	TRBV27	CASKGQLDSPLHF	TGTGCCAGCAAAGGACAGCTAGATTCACCCCTCCACTTT
TRBJ1-3	.	.	TRBV4-3	CASSQAESSGNTIYF	TGCGCCAGCAGCCAAGCCGAGAGCTCTGGAAACACCATATATTTT
TRBJ1-2	.	once	TRBV28	CASRSTPLDGYTF	TGTGCCAGCAGGTCTACCCCCCTAGATGGCTACACCTTC
TRBJ1-4	.	.	TRBV5-4	CASSLGGRTTNEKLFF	TGTGCCAGCAGCTTGGGCGGCCGCACAACTAATGAAAAACTGTTTTTT
TRBJ2-7	TRBD1	.	TRBV27	CASSSQGERYEQYF	TGTGCCAGCAGTTCACAGGGGGAGAGATACGAGCAGTACTTC